Detailed here is one T cell receptor beta chain. Its antigen is unknown. Amplification yielded TCR beta CDR3 regions, with RNA transcripts as the source. With the HTBI primer set, the TCR CDR3 went through a first round of RT-PCR. TCRdb analysed the multiplex PCR reads with MiXCR anew, one entry per CDR3 protein. The sample consists of a few hundred thousand distinct CDR3 sequences, 35% to 50% of them appearing once. The study excluded patients with uncontrolled infection, other autoimmune disease, pregnancy or lactation. Diagnostic assessment was based on clinical symptoms, serum thyroxine and TRAb, thyroid ultrasound and orbital computed tomography. This entry is derived from a study of T cells in Graves' hyperthyroidism and ophthalmopathy. Points from the study as a whole: The model identified upcoming ophthalmopathy a median about 6.5 months ahead of onset. In the blood, most expanded thyroid clonotypes above 0.001 appeared as well.

The V gene's germline CDR1 is SGHAT and CDR2 FQNNGV. The V gene lost 3 bases and the J gene lost 2 bases, with 4 bases spanning the gap. The CDR3 is 12 residues long. The origin of this receptor is an adult woman with Graves' disease, either hyperthyroidism or ophthalmopathy (not recorded which). The chain is built from TRBV11-2 and TRBJ2-5; D uncertain. The specimen sequenced was peripheral blood or thyroid tissue (not recorded which). This CDR3 reads CASSFSQETQYF. In DNA, the CDR3 is TGTGCCAGCAGCTTTTCACAAGAGACCCAGTACTTC.